A single sample is the source of the 18 T cell receptor beta chains below, sequenced in a study of T cell changes during pregnancy in multiple sclerosis. Sequencing used immunoSEQ multiplex PCR; TCRdb keeps in-frame clones, though not all of them. Of about 69,000 clones in the sample, 90% to 95% were seen once. The sequenced sample was CD4+ T cells from peripheral blood mononuclear cells, obtained in the third trimester of pregnancy. These receptors were obtained from a female donor in good health, enrolled as a control in a pregnancy study.

The V and J genes are TRBV7-2 and TRBJ1-5; D not resolved. Trimming pared 1 base from V and 0 bases from J, leaving 4 bases between. The CDR3 is made up of 14 amino acids. CDR1 is SGHTA, CDR2 FQGNSA, per germline. CDR3 sequence reads: CASSLGHSNQPQHF. CDR3 in DNA: TGTGCCAGCAGCTTAGGACATAGCAATCAGCCCCAGCATTTT.

The rearrangement links TRBV30 to TRBJ1-2; TRBD1 might be the D (5 bases). CDR3 length: 13 amino acids. The germline V gene has CDR1 GTSNPN and CDR2 SVGIG (reference sequence). V gave up 2 bases and J gave up 1 base, with 8 bases separating them. In DNA, the CDR3 is TGTGCCTGGAGTCCAGGGTATAACTATGGCTACACCTTC. Amino acid sequence: CAWSPGYNYGYTF. Drawing the rest from reference TRBV30 and TRBJ1-2, the complete variable domain is SQTIHQWPATLVQPVGSPLSLECTVEGTSNPNLYWYRQAAGRGLQLLFYSVGIGQISSEVPQNLSASRPQDRQFILSSKKLLLSDSGFYLCAWSPGYNYGYTFGSGTRLTVV.

The chain carries TRBV6-5 and TRBJ1-2; D unclear. This CDR3 comprises 12 residues. The germline V and J ends were trimmed by 8 bases and 4 bases, with 11 bases remaining between them. Looked up from germline, CDR1 is MNHEY and CDR2 is SVGAGI. The CDR3 reads CASEEIGYGYTF. As DNA, the CDR3 is TGTGCCAGCGAGGAAATTGGCTATGGCTACACCTTC.

The J gene is TRBJ1-5, the V gene TRBV6-5, with TRBD1 matching 8 bases. Trimming took 6 bases from V and 3 from J; bases not matched to a gene: 1. The V gene's germline CDR1 is MNHEY and CDR2 SVGAGI. The CDR3 loop spans 13 amino acids. CDR3 sequence: CASSRGPNQPQHF. The CDR3 region has the DNA TGTGCCAGCAGCAGGGGGCCCAATCAGCCCCAGCATTTT.

The chain carries TRBV5-3 and TRBJ1-1; D may be TRBD1 (6 bases). TRBV5-3 is assigned to the ORF class and has an uncertain function. The V gene lost 4 bases and the J gene lost 4 bases, with 23 bases spanning the gap. The CDR3 extends over 17 amino acids. CDR3 residues: CARSPPAGGRNLTEAFF. The CDR3 bases are TGTGCCAGAAGCCCTCCCGCGGGGGGGCGTAATCTCACTGAAGCTTTCTTT.

The CDR3 DNA follows: TGTGCCAGCAGTAAACTACAGGGGGACACTGAAGCTTTCTTT. Translating it yields CASSKLQGDTEAFF. The chain combines TRBV2 with TRBJ1-1, with 8 bases fitting TRBD1. This CDR3 comprises 14 residues. V lost 5 bases, J lost 3 bases, and 5 bases stayed unmatched. Per germline, CDR1 SNHLY and CDR2 FYNNEI. The full variable domain, completed using reference TRBV2 and TRBJ1-1, is EPEVTQTPSHQVTQMGQEVILRCVPISNHLYFYWYRQILGQKVEFLVSFYNNEISEKSEIFDDQFSVERPDGSNFTLKIRSTKLEDSAMYFCASSKLQGDTEAFFGQGTRLTVV.

The V gene is TRBV12-2, the J gene TRBJ1-5; the table's D call, TRBD1, was not checked against the DNA. TRBV12-2 is classified as a pseudogene. This CDR3 is built from 15 residues. DNA of the CDR3: TGTGCAAGTCGCTTTATGGACAGGGAGGATCAGCCCCAGCATTTT. It is translated as CASRFMDREDQPQHF.

The chain links TRBV7-2 to TRBJ2-1, with TRBD2 identical over 8 bases. CDR3 length equals 13 residues. Germline CDR1 and CDR2: SGHTA and FQGNSA. V lost 3 bases and J lost 9; bases outside the gene matches: 4. In DNA, the CDR3 is TGTGCCAGCAGCTTGGGGACTAGAAGTGAGCAGTTCTTC. Protein sequence: CASSLGTRSEQFF. The full variable domain, its missing parts supplied by reference TRBV7-2 and TRBJ2-1, is GAGVSQSPSNKVTEKGKDVELRCDPISGHTALYWYRQSLGQGLEFLIYFQGNSAPDKSGLPSDRFSAERTGGSVSTLTIQRTQQEDSAVYLCASSLGTRSEQFFGPGTRLTVL.

V and J are TRBV9 and TRBJ2-3; D is perhaps TRBD2 (5 bases). The CDR3 extends over 16 amino acids. The V and J ends lost 0 bases and 6 bases respectively, with 17 bases between them. Germline loops: CDR1 SGDLS, CDR2 YYNGEE. The chain's CDR3 is CASSVVSGLGADTQYF. The CDR3 DNA sequence: TGTGCCAGCAGCGTAGTTTCGGGGTTGGGAGCCGATACGCAGTATTTT.

The chain employs TRBV6-5 and TRBJ1-3; D is unclear. This CDR3 has 15 amino acids. Trimming took 6 bases from V and 2 from J, leaving 14 bases between them. The germline CDR1 and CDR2 sequences are MNHEY and SVGAGI. This CDR3 is CASSGPGRAGNTIYF. The CDR3 DNA sequence: TGTGCCAGCAGCGGCCCGGGGAGGGCTGGAAACACCATATATTTT.

CDR3 region: CASSLLTGTGSETQYF. The CDR3 coding sequence is TGTGCCAGTAGTCTACTTACCGGGACAGGGAGCGAGACCCAGTACTTC. V gene TRBV19 combines with J gene TRBJ2-5, with TRBD1 identical over 9 bases. The germline V gene has CDR1 LNHDA and CDR2 SQIVND (reference sequence). V trimming: 5 bases; J trimming: 5 bases; junction bases outside the gene matches: 12. The CDR3 length is 16 residues.

The chain links TRBV19 to TRBJ1-1; 8 positions match TRBD1. V was pared by 5 bases and J by 4 bases, with 9 bases of the junction left unmatched. This CDR3 has 15 amino acids. Germline V gives CDR1 LNHDA, CDR2 SQIVND (reference sequence). The DNA for the CDR3 is TGTGCCAGTAGTGTGTTACCAGGGGGCTCCACTGAAGCTTTCTTT. It codes for CASSVLPGGSTEAFF.

This chain links TRBV7-2 with TRBJ1-3; D possibly corresponds to TRBD1 (5 bases). V shed 2 bases and J shed 0 bases, with 11 bases lying between them. CDR1 is SGHTA and CDR2 is FQGNSA in the germline V gene. The CDR3 has 16 residues. The CDR3 coding sequence is TGTGCCAGCAGCTTACAAAGGGGCTTCTCTGGAAACACCATATATTTT. It codes for CASSLQRGFSGNTIYF.

The chain combines TRBV9 with TRBJ2-1; D may be TRBD1 (6 bases). V was cut by 0 bases and J by 5 bases, with 12 bases left in between. The CDR3 runs 15 residues. Germline V CDR1 and CDR2: SGDLS, YYNGEE. DNA of the CDR3: TGTGCCAGCAGCGTAGCCCCAACAGGGAACAATGAGCAGTTCTTC. Protein product: CASSVAPTGNNEQFF.

This chain uses TRBV2 with TRBJ1-4, with TRBD1 matching over 10 bases. The CDR3 length is 18 residues. V was clipped by 4 bases and J by 0 bases; unmatched bases: 8. CDR1 is SNHLY and CDR2 is FYNNEI in the germline V gene. The CDR3 spells CASSGRDRGLATNEKLFF. CDR3 DNA sequence: TGTGCCAGCAGTGGAAGGGACAGGGGTTTGGCAACTAATGAAAAACTGTTTTTT.

The chain joins TRBV20-1 to TRBJ2-7; D gene ambiguous. The V end was cut by 7 bases, the J end by 0 bases, with 7 bases between. CDR1 is DFQATT and CDR2 is SNEGSKA in the germline V gene (reference sequence). The CDR3 extends over 11 amino acids. The CDR3 DNA reads as TGCAGTGTAGTCCGCTCCTACGAGCAGTACTTC. Amino acids: CSVVRSYEQYF.

Details on this clone: Its ends do not fully match the called genes, so a read error is possible. The rearrangement joins TRBV10-3 to TRBJ1-2; maybe TRBD1 (5 bases). The CDR3 is 14 amino acids. Germline CDR1 is ENHRY and CDR2 is SYGVKD. In nucleotides, the CDR3 is TGTGTCATCAGTGTGGGCAGGGAAGGCTATGGCTACACCTTC. Translated, it gives CVISVGREGYGYTF.

In DNA, the CDR3 is TGTGCCAGCAGTGGGACAGGGGGACTCGAAAAACTGTTTTTT. Translation: CASSGTGGLEKLFF. The V gene is TRBV6-1, the J gene TRBJ1-4, with 10 positions matching TRBD1. Germline CDR1 reads MNHNS; CDR2 reads SASEGT. V lost 4 bases and J lost 8; bases outside the gene matches: 4. This CDR3 is 14 amino acids long.